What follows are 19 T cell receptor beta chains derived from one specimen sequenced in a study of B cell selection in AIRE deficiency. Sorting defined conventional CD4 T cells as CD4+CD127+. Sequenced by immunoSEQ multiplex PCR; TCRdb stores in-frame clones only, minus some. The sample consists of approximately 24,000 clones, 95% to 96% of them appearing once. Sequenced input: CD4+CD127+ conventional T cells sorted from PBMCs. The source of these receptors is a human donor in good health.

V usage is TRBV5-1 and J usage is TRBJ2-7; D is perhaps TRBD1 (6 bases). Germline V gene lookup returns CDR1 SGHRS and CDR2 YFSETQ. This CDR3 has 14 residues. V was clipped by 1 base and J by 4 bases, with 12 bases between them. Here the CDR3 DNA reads TGCGCCAGCAGCTTGAGGGGGTTTGCTTACGAGCAGTACTTC. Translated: CASSLRGFAYEQYF.

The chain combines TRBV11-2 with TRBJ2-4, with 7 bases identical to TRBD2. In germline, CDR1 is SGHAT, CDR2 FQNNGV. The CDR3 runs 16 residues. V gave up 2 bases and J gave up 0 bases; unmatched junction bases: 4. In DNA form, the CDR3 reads TGTGCCAGCAGCTTATGGGGGGGTTTAGCCAAAAACATTCAGTACTTC. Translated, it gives CASSLWGGLAKNIQYF.

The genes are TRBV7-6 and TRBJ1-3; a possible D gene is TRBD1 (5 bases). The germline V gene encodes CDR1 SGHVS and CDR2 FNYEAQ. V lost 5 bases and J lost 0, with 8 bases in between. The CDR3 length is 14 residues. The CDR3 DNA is TGTGCCAGCAGCCCTGGGACCTCTGGAAACACCATATATTTT. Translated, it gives CASSPGTSGNTIYF.

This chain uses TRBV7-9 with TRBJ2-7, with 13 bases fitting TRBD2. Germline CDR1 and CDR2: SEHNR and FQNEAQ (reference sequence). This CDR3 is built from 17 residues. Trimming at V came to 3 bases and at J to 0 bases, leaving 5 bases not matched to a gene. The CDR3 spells CASSLTSGGSSSYEQYF. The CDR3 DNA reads TGTGCCAGCAGCTTGACTAGCGGGGGGTCCAGCTCCTACGAGCAGTACTTC.

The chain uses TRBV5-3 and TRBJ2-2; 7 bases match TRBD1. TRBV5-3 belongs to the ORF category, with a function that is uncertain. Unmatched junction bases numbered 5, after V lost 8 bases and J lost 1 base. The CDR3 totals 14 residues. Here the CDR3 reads CARFAGGNTGELFF. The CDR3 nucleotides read TGTGCCAGGTTTGCAGGGGGGAACACCGGGGAGCTGTTTTTT.

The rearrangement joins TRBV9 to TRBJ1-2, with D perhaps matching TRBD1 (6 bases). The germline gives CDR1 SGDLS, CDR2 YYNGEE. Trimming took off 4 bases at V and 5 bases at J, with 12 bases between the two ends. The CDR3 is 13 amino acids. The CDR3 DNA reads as TGTGCCAGCAGCTCGCAGGACAGTTATGGCTACACCTTC. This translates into CASSSQDSYGYTF.

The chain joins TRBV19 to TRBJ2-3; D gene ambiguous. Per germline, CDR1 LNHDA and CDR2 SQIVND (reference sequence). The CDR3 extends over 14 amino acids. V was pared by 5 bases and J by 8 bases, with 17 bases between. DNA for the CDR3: TGTGCCAGTAGTCCCACCGAACGTTTGGGTACGCAGTATTTT. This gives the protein CASSPTERLGTQYF.

CDR3 sequence (DNA): TGTGCCAGCAGCGGGGAACAGGGGTACGAGCAGTACTTC. Translated: CASSGEQGYEQYF. The V and J genes are TRBV5-4 and TRBJ2-7; the match to TRBD1 covers 7 bases. The ends lost 4 bases at V and 4 bases at J; junction bases unmatched: 5. Per germline, CDR1 SGHNT and CDR2 YYREEE (reference sequence). The CDR3 runs to 13 residues.

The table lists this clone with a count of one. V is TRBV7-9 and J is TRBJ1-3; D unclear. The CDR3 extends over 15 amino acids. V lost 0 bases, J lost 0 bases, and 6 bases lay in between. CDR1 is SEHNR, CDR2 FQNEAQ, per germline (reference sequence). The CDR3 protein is CASSLAWDSGNTIYF. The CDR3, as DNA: TGTGCCAGCAGCTTAGCGTGGGACTCTGGAAACACCATATATTTT. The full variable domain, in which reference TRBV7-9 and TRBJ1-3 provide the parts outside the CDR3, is DTGVSQNPRHKITKRGQNVTFRCDPISEHNRLYWYRQTLGQGPEFLTYFQNEAQLEKSRLLSDRFSAERPKGSFSTLEIQRTEQGDSAMYLCASSLAWDSGNTIYFGEGSWLTVV.

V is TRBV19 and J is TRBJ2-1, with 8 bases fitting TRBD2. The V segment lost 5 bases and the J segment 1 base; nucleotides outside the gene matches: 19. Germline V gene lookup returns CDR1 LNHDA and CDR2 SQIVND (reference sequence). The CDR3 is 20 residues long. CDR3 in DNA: TGTGCCAGTAGTGAGGCGAGCGGGAGTAGTTTTGTTGATTCCTACAATGAGCAGTTCTTC. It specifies CASSEASGSSFVDSYNEQFF.

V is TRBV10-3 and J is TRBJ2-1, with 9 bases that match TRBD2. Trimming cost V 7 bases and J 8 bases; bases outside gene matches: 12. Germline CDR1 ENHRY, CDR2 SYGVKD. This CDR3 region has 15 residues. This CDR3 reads CAITPGGTSSDEQFF. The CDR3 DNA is TGTGCCATCACCCCCGGGGGGACTAGCAGCGATGAGCAGTTCTTC.

Here the CDR3 DNA reads TGTGCCACCGAGGGGGGCAGGGGATCTAAAGGGGGCTACGAGCAGTACTTC. Its translation is CATEGGRGSKGGYEQYF. This chain uses TRBV27 with TRBJ2-7; D tentatively reads TRBD1 or TRBD2 (6 bases each). This CDR3 spans 17 amino acids. Germline lookup yields CDR1 MNHEY and CDR2 SMNVEV (reference sequence). Trimming took 10 bases from V and 3 from J, leaving 28 bases between them.

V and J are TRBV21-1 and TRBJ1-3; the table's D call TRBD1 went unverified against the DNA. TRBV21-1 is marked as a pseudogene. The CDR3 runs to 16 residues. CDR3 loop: CASSKRHRPSGNTIYF. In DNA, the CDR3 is TGTGCCAGCAGCAAACGGCACAGGCCTTCTGGAAACACCATATATTTT.

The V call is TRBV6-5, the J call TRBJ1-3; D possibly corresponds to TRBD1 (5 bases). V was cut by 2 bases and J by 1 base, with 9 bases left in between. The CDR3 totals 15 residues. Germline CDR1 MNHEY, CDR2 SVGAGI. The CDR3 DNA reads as TGTGCCAGCAGTTACAGGGGCAGGTCTGGAAACACCATATATTTT. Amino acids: CASSYRGRSGNTIYF.

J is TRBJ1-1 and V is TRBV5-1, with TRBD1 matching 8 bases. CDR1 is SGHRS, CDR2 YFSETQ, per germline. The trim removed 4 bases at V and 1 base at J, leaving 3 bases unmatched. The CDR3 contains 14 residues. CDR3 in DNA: TGCGCCAGCAGCCCGGGGACAGGGAACACTGAAGCTTTCTTT. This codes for CASSPGTGNTEAFF.

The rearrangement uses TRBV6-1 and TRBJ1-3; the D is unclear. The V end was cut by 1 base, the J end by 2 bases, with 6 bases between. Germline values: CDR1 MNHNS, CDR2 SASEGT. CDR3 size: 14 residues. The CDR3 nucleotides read TGTGCCAGCAGTGAAGGAACACCTGGAAACACCATATATTTT. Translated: CASSEGTPGNTIYF.

The DNA of the CDR3 is TGTGCCACTCACCACCTAGGGCGGCTAGACAATGAGCAGTTCTTC. Amino acids: CATHHLGRLDNEQFF. The chain is built from TRBV7-9 and TRBJ2-1; D gene ambiguous. The CDR3 contains 15 residues. The V gene's germline CDR1 is SEHNR and CDR2 FQNEAQ (reference sequence). The V and J ends lost 10 bases and 5 bases respectively, with 21 bases between them.

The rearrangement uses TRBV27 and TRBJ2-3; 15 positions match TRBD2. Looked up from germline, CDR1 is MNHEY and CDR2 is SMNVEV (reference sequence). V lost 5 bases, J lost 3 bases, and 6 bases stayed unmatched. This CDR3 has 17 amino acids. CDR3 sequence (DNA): TGTGCCAGCAGTCCCAGGACTAGCGGGGGGGTTACAGATACGCAGTATTTT. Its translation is CASSPRTSGGVTDTQYF.

CDR3 in amino acids: CASSSRTGIRFF. For the CDR3, the DNA is TGTGCCAGTAGTAGCAGGACAGGGATAAGGTTCTTC. The gene calls are TRBV19 and TRBJ2-1, with 8 bases aligning to TRBD1. The germline V gene has CDR1 LNHDA and CDR2 SQIVND (reference sequence). This CDR3 spans 12 amino acids. Trimming removed 4 bases from V and 15 bases from J; junction bases left unmatched: 8. Supplemented by reference TRBV19 and TRBJ2-1, the full variable domain reads DGGITQSPKYLFRKEGQNVTLSCEQNLNHDAMYWYRQDPGQGLRLIYYSQIVNDFQKGDIAEGYSVSREKKESFPLTVTSAQKNPTAFYLCASSSRTGIRFFGPGTRLTVL.